This T cell receptor (beta chain) was recovered during a study of post-analysis software for immune sequencing data. General observations from the study: The study found TRBV5-6, TRBV5-1 and TRBV20-1 among 5 or 6 TRBV segments more frequent in patients than controls. In multiple sclerosis, normalized Chao1 diversity was significantly below that of controls.

On this clonotype: The antigen remains unidentified.

The CDR3 contains 18 residues. Germline values: CDR1 DFQATT, CDR2 SNEGSKA (reference sequence). The junction had 15 bases not matched to a gene; V was cut back by 6 bases and J by 3 bases. Presence of unique molecular identifiers characterized the TCR beta cDNA libraries. Via MiXCR, TCRdb re-called the PCR reads, giving one row per CDR3 protein. The sample lists 800,000 to 950,000 distinct CDR3 sequences; roughly half were seen once. Specimen: blood. The clonotype originates from a girl aged 10-17 years with multiple sclerosis. The chain is built from TRBV20-1 and TRBJ2-1; 12 bases are shared with TRBD1. The CDR3 nucleotides are TGCAGTGCCCAATCCGGGACAGGGGGCTCCTTTCTCTACAATGAGCAGTTCTTC. Protein product: CSAQSGTGGSFLYNEQFF.